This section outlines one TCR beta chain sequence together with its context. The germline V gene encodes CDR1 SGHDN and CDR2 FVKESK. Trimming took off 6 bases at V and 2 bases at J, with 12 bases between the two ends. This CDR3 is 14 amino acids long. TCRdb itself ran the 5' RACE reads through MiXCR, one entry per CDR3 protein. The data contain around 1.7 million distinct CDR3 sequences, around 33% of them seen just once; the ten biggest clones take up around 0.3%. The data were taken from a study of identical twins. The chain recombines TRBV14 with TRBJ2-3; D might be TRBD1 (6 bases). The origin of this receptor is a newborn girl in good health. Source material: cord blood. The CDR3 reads CASRLQGNTDTQYF. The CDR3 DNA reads TGTGCCAGCAGACTACAGGGAAACACAGATACGCAGTATTTT.